Presented here are 21 T cell receptor beta chains from one specimen sequenced in a study of T cells expressing NK-cell markers. TCRdb re-analyzed the 5' RACE reads; it lists each CDR3 protein once, without DNA. This sample's clone table lists 150,000 to 180,000 distinct CDR3 sequences. The sequencing input was blood T cells: a sorted CD56 or NKG2C T cell subset, CD4+ or CD8+ T cells, or bulk PBMC T cells (not recorded which). The receptors stem from a woman in her fifties or sixties in good health.

CDR3 region: CSPTGLAEGGSYNEQFF. The chain links TRBV29-1 to TRBJ2-1; absent DNA, TCRdb's TRBD2 call cannot be checked. The CDR3 sequence is 17 residues long. Germline V lookup: CDR1 SQVTM, CDR2 ANQGSEA.

The V gene is TRBV27, the J gene TRBJ2-3. The CDR3 runs to 14 residues. Germline CDR1 and CDR2: MNHEY and SMNVEV (reference sequence). The CDR3 region is CASSLRAAADTQYF.

The V call is TRBV7-8, the J call TRBJ2-1. Germline values: CDR1 SGHVS, CDR2 FQNEAQ. The CDR3 has 16 residues. The CDR3 protein is CASSLAGISSYNEQFF.

J is TRBJ1-1 and V is TRBV3-1; the TRBD1 assignment by TCRdb is unverifiable without DNA. The CDR3 consists of 15 residues. CDR1 is LGHDT and CDR2 is YNNKEL in the germline V gene (reference sequence). CDR3 amino acids: CASSSRTGTNTEAFF.

The chain combines TRBV4-1 with TRBJ2-7; without DNA, the TCRdb call of TRBD2 cannot be checked. Germline lookup yields CDR1 MGHRA and CDR2 YSYEKL. The CDR3 is 17 residues long. The CDR3 sequence is CASSQGLAGAPSYEQYF.

This chain connects TRBV6-7 to TRBJ2-1; the TRBD2 assignment by TCRdb is unverifiable without DNA. TRBV6-7 carries the ORF label, with uncertain function. The CDR3 is 14 amino acids. CDR3 sequence: CAGQRREGRDEQFF.

The chain is built from TRBV11-3 and TRBJ2-5; no DNA is available, so the TRBD2 call from TCRdb remains unchecked. The length of the CDR3 is 14 residues. The germline CDR1 and CDR2 sequences are SGHNT and YENEEA. The CDR3 protein is CASREGGGDETQYF.

The J gene is TRBJ1-1, the V gene TRBV7-8. CDR1 and CDR2 from the germline V gene are SGHVS and FQNEAQ. This CDR3 comprises 14 residues. The CDR3 here is CASSYGVENTEAFF.

The chain combines TRBV5-1 with TRBJ1-3; there is no DNA to check the TCRdb D call of TRBD1. Germline values: CDR1 SGHRS, CDR2 YFSETQ. This CDR3 is built from 19 residues. CDR3 protein: CASSADGAGQRISGNTIYF.

The gene calls are TRBV6-6 and TRBJ2-1. Per germline, CDR1 MNHNY and CDR2 SVGAGI (reference sequence). The CDR3 has 14 residues. CDR3: CASRAGGSYNEQFF.

This sequence joins TRBV7-6 and TRBJ2-3. The CDR3 has 16 amino acids. Germline CDR1 SGHVS, CDR2 FNYEAQ. The CDR3 loop reads CASSLAVAGRTDTQYF.

The chain has TRBV4-1 and TRBJ2-1. The CDR3 extends over 16 amino acids. Germline V gene data show CDR1 as MGHRA and CDR2 as YSYEKL. Here the CDR3 reads CASSQGTFSSYNEQFF.

The V gene is TRBV11-2, the J gene TRBJ1-2; the D call from TCRdb, TRBD1, cannot be confirmed without DNA. This CDR3 is 13 amino acids long. Per the germline V gene, CDR1 is SGHAT and CDR2 is FQNNGV. The CDR3 is CASSFPGQWGYTF.

The rearrangement joins TRBV6-5 to TRBJ2-2; the TCRdb call, TRBD1, lacks DNA for checking. This CDR3 has 15 residues. CDR1 MNHEY and CDR2 SVGAGI come from the germline V gene. The CDR3 region is CAASLGTGTTGELFF.

The chain employs TRBV7-9 and TRBJ1-4; the D gene TCRdb calls, TRBD1, cannot be checked with no DNA. CDR1 and CDR2 (germline): SEHNR, FQNEAQ (reference sequence). The CDR3 consists of 13 residues. The CDR3 is CASSADRDEKLFF.

The chain is built from TRBV13 and TRBJ2-7; the TCRdb D gene call, TRBD1, has no DNA to confirm it. CDR1 is PRHDT, CDR2 FYEKMQ, per germline (reference sequence). There are 15 residues in the CDR3. The CDR3 loop reads CASSGGQDSSYEQYF. Together with reference TRBV13 and TRBJ2-7, the CDR3 gives the full variable domain: AAGVIQSPRHLIKEKRETATLKCYPIPRHDTVYWYQQGPGQDPQFLISFYEKMQSDKGSIPDRFSAQQFSDYHSELNMSSLELGDSALYFCASSGGQDSSYEQYFGPGTRLTVT.

V is TRBV7-8 and J is TRBJ2-3. From germline, CDR1 is SGHVS and CDR2 FQNEAQ. CDR3 length: 11 amino acids. CDR3 region: CATGPQDTQYF.

The rearrangement links TRBV29-1 to TRBJ2-3; the TRBD1 assignment by TCRdb is unverifiable without DNA. Germline CDR1 is SQVTM and CDR2 is ANQGSEA. The length of the CDR3 is 14 residues. The CDR3 is CSERGPGLTDTQYF.

The chain recombines TRBV24-1 with TRBJ2-1; with no DNA, the TCRdb D assignment of TRBD1 cannot be verified. The CDR3 has 14 residues. Per germline, CDR1 KGHDR and CDR2 SFDVKD. The chain's CDR3 is CATSDPRGGNEQFF.

The rearrangement links TRBV5-1 to TRBJ2-6; with no DNA, the TCRdb D assignment of TRBD1 cannot be verified. The CDR3 contains 19 residues. Looked up from germline, CDR1 is SGHRS and CDR2 is YFSETQ. CDR3 amino acids: CASSFLYRGVDSGANVLTF.

The CDR3 loop reads CASSLHSGRYYNEQFF. This sequence joins TRBV11-2 and TRBJ2-1; TCRdb picks TRBD2, but there is no DNA to check that call. Looked up from germline, CDR1 is SGHAT and CDR2 is FQNNGV. This CDR3 has 16 amino acids.